This entry concerns a single TCR beta chain. The antigen this receptor binds is unknown. No much larger clone is present one base from it, and per-base qualities are unavailable. This sample is part of a study of T cell repertoires in cytomegalovirus infection (dated by TCRdb to between 2018 and 2020). Some background on the complete study: Recently identified HLA-C-restricted CMV epitopes, whose presentation resists viral immunomodulation, were targeted by peptide stimulations together with well-studied HLA-B-restricted epitopes. Donor HLA type was relevant to the analysis, because carriage of CMV infection together with the matching HLA type was indicated by public TCR beta signatures. Broader findings and caveats from the paper: Carriers of CMV infection plus the relevant HLA type were discriminated by the cumulative frequency of public TCR beta family members in the study cohort and in an independent roughly 340-donor cohort. The ex vivo response was dominated by HLA-C-restricted CMV-specific TCR beta clonotypes, and the single most frequent clonotype in two of eight donors was supplied by these HLA-C-restricted clonotypes.

These reads were obtained on an Illumina HiSeq 1500. TCRdb took the public reads, trimmed them with fastp at Q25, ran MiXCR for clone calling and kept in-frame beta chains. Each CDR3 protein gets just one entry, which takes the most common genes and DNA from the rows behind it. The table for this sample lists fewer than 130,000 distinct CDR3 sequences; approximately 45% of them were counted only once. The biggest ten clones account for approximately 69% of the sample. The CDR3 measures 17 amino acids from cysteine to phenylalanine. Only CDR3 DNA is held: 51 bases, read in frame from base 1. Deletion took 1 base off V and 0 bases off J, with a span of 13 bases between the germline ends. Via the germline V gene, CDR1 is MDHEN and CDR2 SYDVKM. Explained via the paper, the treatment or condition label denotes: in vitro stimulation with specific CMV peptide epitopes to enrich CMV-specific T cells.

This specimen consisted of CD8+ T cells from cultured PBMCs, obtained from culture after CMV antigen stimulation. The chain is encoded by TRBV28 joined to TRBJ2-1, with a tentative D gene TRBD2 over 5 matching bases. The origin of this receptor is a human donor in good health (CMV status not recorded). Some clones in this sample may be carry-over from other donors' samples. The sequence in DNA is TGTGCCAGCAGTTTATATCCGACTGGGAGCTCCTACAATGAGCAGTTCTTC. This yields the protein CASSLYPTGSSYNEQFF.